This section outlines one TCR beta chain sequence together with its context. With a J-beta primer mix and a sample-barcoded 5' primer, a second PCR ran roughly 6 to 12 cycles. A single record per CDR3 protein comes from TCRdb applying MiXCR to the 5' RACE reads. The table lists about 540,000 distinct CDR3 sequences, about 25% of them singletons, with 8.7% in the top ten. CDR1 is DFQATT and CDR2 is SNEGSKA in the germline V gene (reference sequence). Trimming cost V 6 bases and J 6 bases, with 11 bases left between them. This CDR3 contains 12 residues. This sample stems from a study of blood T cells in healthy people across ages. These data also featured in a second study, about T cells of mothers and their children. That report notes: Not a single persistent microchimeric T cell clone was detected.

Sequencing used blood. The genes are TRBV20-1 and TRBJ2-2; no definite D call. This sequence was found in a boy younger than 18 in good health. The CDR3 sequence is CSAIDGPGELFF. The CDR3 nucleotides are TGCAGTGCGATAGATGGGCCCGGGGAGCTGTTTTTT.